This T cell receptor (beta chain) was observed in a study of T cell responses to AZD1222 COVID-19 vaccine. Study conclusions and caveats: Unmutated variant regions are reportedly targeted by nearly half of spike-specific TCRs.

This clone was seen just once. The antigen is not known. This CDR3 is built from 13 residues. V shed 3 bases and J shed 4 bases, with 8 bases lying between them. Germline V gene data show CDR1 as SGHTA and CDR2 as FQGNSA. Measured with immunoSEQ multiplex PCR; TCRdb has only the in-frame clones, and not every one. Of about 55,000 clones listed, roughly nine tenths are singletons. The source of this sequence is an adult in good health. J is TRBJ2-3 and V is TRBV7-2; maybe TRBD1 (6 bases). Sequenced material: peripheral blood, taken on day 0 of AZD1222 vaccination. The CDR3 loop is CASSFAGADTQYF. In nucleotides, the CDR3 is TGTGCCAGCAGCTTTGCAGGGGCAGATACGCAGTATTTT.